This TCR beta chain was retrieved from a study of blood T cell repertoires in COVID-19. About the research overall: Samples representing acute and convalescent COVID-19 were sourced from the United States, Italy and Spain.

Looked up from germline, CDR1 is SEHNR and CDR2 is FQNEAQ (reference sequence). With 3 bases clipped from V and 4 bases from J, the junction kept 5 bases outside the gene matches. The CDR3 covers 17 residues. This clone occurred once. Original handling: Nucleated cell counts were estimated from reference gene primer amplification. Using immunoSEQ multiplex PCR, the repertoire was profiled, and TCRdb retains in-frame clones only, with some absent. V, J and clone size are those of that table, while D and trimming were read from the DNA. This sample carries about 400,000 clones, around 87% of them seen once, and the ten largest clones take around 2%.

The sequence derives from a man between 35 and 55 years old in a cohort exposed to, infected with or recovered from COVID-19 (not recorded which). Source material: PBMCs or T cells enriched from blood (not recorded which). The chain employs TRBV7-9 and TRBJ2-6, with 11 positions matching TRBD1. This chain's CDR3 is CASSLGTGGSGANVLTF. The CDR3 DNA follows: TGTGCCAGCAGCTTGGGGACAGGGGGATCCGGGGCCAACGTCCTGACTTTC.